One sample yielded the 5 T cell receptor beta chains listed below, sequenced in a study of cytomegalovirus exposure and HLA in healthy donors. Both 60 Vbeta primers and 13 Jbeta primers went into the PCR. Only in-frame clones appear in the TCRdb table, and some are missing; sequencing was by immunoSEQ multiplex PCR. The sample's table shows approximately 120,000 clones. The sequenced sample consisted of PBMCs. Every receptor here comes from a man aged 40-50 years in good health and CMV-seronegative.

The V and J genes are TRBV9 and TRBJ2-1; 7 bases agree with TRBD1. Germline V gene data show CDR1 as SGDLS and CDR2 as YYNGEE. The CDR3 length is 16 residues. V lost 1 base to trimming and J lost 0 bases; unmatched junction nucleotides: 4. The CDR3 sequence: CASSVRGQFSYNEQFF. The CDR3 DNA follows: TGTGCCAGCAGCGTAAGGGGACAGTTCTCCTACAATGAGCAGTTCTTC.

The rearrangement links TRBV5-1 to TRBJ2-4; D is unclear. The CDR3 has 14 residues. V was pared by 0 bases and J by 5 bases, with 9 bases between. Per germline, CDR1 SGHRS and CDR2 YFSETQ. This CDR3 reads CASSLGGVENIQYF. The CDR3 region has the DNA TGCGCCAGCAGCTTGGGCGGAGTGGAAAACATTCAGTACTTC.

The chain uses TRBV5-1 and TRBJ2-3; TRBD2 might be the D (5 bases). The CDR3 runs to 15 residues. Germline V gives CDR1 SGHRS, CDR2 YFSETQ. V was cut by 4 bases and J by 5 bases, with 17 bases left in between. The CDR3 here is CASSGEGGPGDTQYF. Here the CDR3 DNA reads TGCGCCAGCAGCGGCGAAGGAGGCCCCGGAGATACGCAGTATTTT.

The V call is TRBV5-6, the J call TRBJ1-1, with D uncertain. The germline CDR1 and CDR2 sequences are SGHDT and YYEEEE. The CDR3 has 11 amino acids. Between the trimmed V and J ends, which lost 5 bases and 6 bases, there was a span of 8 bases. This chain's CDR3 is CASSTRAEAFF. The CDR3 DNA reads as TGTGCCAGCAGTACGCGGGCTGAAGCTTTCTTT.

The J gene is TRBJ1-3, the V gene TRBV5-4, with D possibly being TRBD1 (6 bases). Trimming removed 4 bases at V and 0 bases at J, with 8 bases between. This CDR3 contains 14 residues. Germline V gene data show CDR1 as SGHNT and CDR2 as YYREEE (reference sequence). As DNA, the CDR3 is TGTGCCAGCAGCCCGGACAGCTCTGGAAACACCATATATTTT. This codes for CASSPDSSGNTIYF.